Below are 20 T cell receptor beta chains sequenced from a single sample in a study of CD8+CD57+ T cells in acquired aplastic anemia. Genomic DNA was employed as the template in profiling TCR beta VDJ and CDR3. TCRdb ran MiXCR on the reads and lists one entry per CDR3 protein. The sample shows roughly 170,000 distinct CDR3 sequences, 48% of them seen only once. CD8+CD57+ cell expansion had been shown by flow cytometry in patients chosen for sequencing. Sample: sorted CD4+, CD8+, or CD8+CD57+ T cells (not recorded which) from PBMCs. The receptor set was obtained from a human donor with aplastic anemia.

The chain uses TRBV5-1 and TRBJ1-6; TRBD1 might be the D (5 bases). Trimming removed 2 bases from V and 7 bases from J, with 13 bases in between. The germline CDR1 and CDR2 sequences are SGHRS and YFSETQ. CDR3 length equals 15 residues. CDR3 in amino acids: CASSFNRDANSPLHF. The CDR3 bases are TGCGCCAGCAGCTTTAACCGGGACGCCAATTCACCCCTCCACTTT.

The chain employs TRBV30 and TRBJ1-2; no clear D. Germline V CDR1 and CDR2: GTSNPN, SVGIG (reference sequence). The length of the CDR3 is 13 residues. V was trimmed by 2 bases and J by 4 bases, leaving 11 bases between them. CDR3 nucleotide sequence: TGTGCCTGGAGTAAAGGGCCGACCTATGGCTACACCTTC. Translating gives CAWSKGPTYGYTF.

A few counts support this clonotype. The rearrangement uses TRBV9 and TRBJ1-6; D might be TRBD1 (5 bases). Trimming took off 4 bases at V and 7 bases at J, with 18 bases between the two ends. Germline V gene data show CDR1 as SGDLS and CDR2 as YYNGEE. The CDR3 is 16 amino acids. This CDR3 reads CASSMGTSGVNSPLHF. Written as DNA, the CDR3 is TGTGCCAGCAGCATGGGGACTAGCGGGGTCAATTCACCCCTCCACTTT.

This clonotype was seen ten or more times. Written as DNA, the CDR3 is TGTGCCAGCAGCTGGACTAGCGGGGGACAAGAGACCCAGTACTTC. Amino acid sequence: CASSWTSGGQETQYF. The rearrangement joins TRBV11-2 to TRBJ2-5; 13 bases match TRBD2. With 4 bases clipped from V and 2 bases from J, the junction kept 1 base outside the gene matches. The CDR3 covers 15 residues. Germline V gene data show CDR1 as SGHAT and CDR2 as FQNNGV.

This clonotype was found many times. The V call is TRBV7-2, the J call TRBJ1-2; 8 nucleotides align to TRBD1. V lost 4 bases, J lost 2 bases, and 9 bases stayed unmatched. CDR1 is SGHTA, CDR2 FQGNSA, per germline. This CDR3 spans 16 amino acids. The CDR3 reads CASSSQPGGLNYGYTF. The CDR3 DNA follows: TGTGCCAGCAGCTCGCAGCCAGGGGGCTTAAACTATGGCTACACCTTC. Based on the CDR3 plus reference TRBV7-2 and TRBJ1-2, the full variable domain is GAGVSQSPSNKVTEKGKDVELRCDPISGHTALYWYRQSLGQGLEFLIYFQGNSAPDKSGLPSDRFSAERTGGSVSTLTIQRTQQEDSAVYLCASSSQPGGLNYGYTFGSGTRLTVV.

About this clonotype: An end of the junction differs from the germline gene, which may be a read error. V usage is TRBV2 and J usage is TRBJ2-2; 7 bases match TRBD2. There are 10 residues in the CDR3. Per the germline V gene, CDR1 is SNHLY and CDR2 is FYNNEI. The CDR3 nucleotides are TGTGCCAGCATTGGCGGGGGGCTGTTTTTT. It codes for CASIGGGLFF. The complete variable domain, with remaining parts taken from reference TRBV2 and TRBJ2-2, reads EPEVTQTPSHQVTQMGQEVILRCVPISNHLYFYWYRQILGQKVEFLVSFYNNEISEKSEIFDDQFSVERPDGSNFTLKIRSTKLEDSAMYFCASIGGGLFFGEGSRLTVL.

This clonotype was seen many times. V is TRBV12-3 or TRBV12-4 and J is TRBJ1-4; a possible D gene is TRBD1 (6 bases). The CDR3 loop spans 15 amino acids. V lost 6 bases and J 4 bases, leaving 15 bases between the germline ends. The CDR3 nucleotides read TGTGCCAGCAGAGAAACAGGGACGGTTAATGAAAAACTGTTTTTT. Translated: CASRETGTVNEKLFF.

The J gene is TRBJ2-7, the V gene TRBV7-9; TRBD1 matches at 7 bases. Matching the DNA end better, TRBJ2-1 makes the J call doubtful. The CDR3 is 15 residues long. Germline lookup yields CDR1 SEHNR and CDR2 FQNEAQ (reference sequence). The chain's CDR3 is CASSATGSSYNEQFF. In nucleotides, the CDR3 is TGTGCCAGCAGCGCGACAGGGAGCTCCTACAATGAGCAGTTCTTC.

The chain joins TRBV20-1 to TRBJ2-7; D possibly corresponds to TRBD2 (6 bases). In germline, CDR1 is DFQATT, CDR2 SNEGSKA (reference sequence). The V and J ends lost 6 bases and 5 bases respectively, with 20 bases between them. This CDR3 is built from 14 residues. For the CDR3, the DNA is TGCAGTGCCTGGTCTCGCGGGGAAAGGGACGAGCAGTACTTC. This gives the protein CSAWSRGERDEQYF.

V and J are TRBV24-1 and TRBJ2-7; D call uncertain. V dropped 10 bases and J dropped 0 bases, with 12 bases sitting between them. Per the germline V gene, CDR1 is KGHDR and CDR2 is SFDVKD. This CDR3 spans 13 amino acids. The CDR3 here is CATRGPNSYEQYF. The CDR3 nucleotides are TGTGCCACTCGTGGGCCCAACTCCTACGAGCAGTACTTC.

The V gene is TRBV19, the J gene TRBJ2-1; D unclear. From germline, CDR1 is LNHDA and CDR2 SQIVND (reference sequence). The CDR3 is made up of 14 amino acids. V was shortened by 6 bases and J by 5 bases, with 14 bases between the two germline ends. The CDR3 sequence: CASRSPPGDNEQFF. The DNA for the CDR3 is TGTGCCAGTAGATCGCCACCAGGAGACAATGAGCAGTTCTTC.

This clonotype was picked up a small number of times. V and J are TRBV29-1 and TRBJ2-7; the D gene is possibly TRBD2 (5 bases). Germline V gene data show CDR1 as SQVTM and CDR2 as ANQGSEA. V lost 6 bases, J lost 7 bases, and 22 bases lay in between. There are 14 residues in the CDR3. The CDR3 region is CSVQPPGNVREQYF. The DNA for the CDR3 is TGCAGCGTCCAGCCCCCGGGGAACGTTCGGGAGCAGTACTTC.

This clonotype appeared many times. A much larger clonotype is one base distant, so this may be a read error. J is TRBJ1-6 and V is TRBV19, with D unclear. Deletions cut 4 bases from V and 3 bases from J, with 7 bases between. CDR3 length: 14 amino acids. Per the germline V gene, CDR1 is LNHDA and CDR2 is SQIVND (reference sequence). The CDR3 protein is CASSTENYNSPLHF. CDR3 DNA: TGTGCCAGTAGTACCGAGAACTATAATTCACCCCTCCACTTT.

Many counts were recorded for this clonotype. This chain links TRBV10-3 with TRBJ2-1; TRBD2 is a possible D gene (6 bases). This CDR3 contains 14 residues. The germline V and J ends were trimmed by 0 bases and 6 bases, with 9 bases remaining between them. Germline lookup yields CDR1 ENHRY and CDR2 SYGVKD. In nucleotides, the CDR3 is TGTGCCATCAGTGAGTCGGGGGGAGTCAATGAGCAGTTCTTC. Its translation is CAISESGGVNEQFF.

This clonotype was counted only a few times. The V gene is TRBV12-3 or TRBV12-4, the J gene TRBJ1-4, with D unclear. Trimming stripped 6 bases from V and 4 bases from J, with 18 bases between. This CDR3 is 16 amino acids long. Here the CDR3 DNA reads TGTGCCAGCAGCCCAATTGGCGACATGAGTAATGAAAAACTGTTTTTT. This translates into CASSPIGDMSNEKLFF.

This rearrangement joins TRBV11-2 to TRBJ2-3; D unresolved. The ends were cut back, 0 bases at V and 4 bases at J, with 11 bases in the middle. CDR1 is SGHAT, CDR2 FQNNGV, per germline. This CDR3 contains 15 residues. The CDR3 region is CASSLEGALPDTQYF. The CDR3 coding sequence is TGTGCCAGCAGCTTAGAAGGAGCCTTGCCAGATACGCAGTATTTT.

The rearrangement joins TRBV10-3 to TRBJ2-3; TRBD2 aligns across 8 bases. Per the germline V gene, CDR1 is ENHRY and CDR2 is SYGVKD. CDR3 size: 15 residues. V was pared by 4 bases and J by 3 bases, with 6 bases of the junction left unmatched. CDR3: CAISAGGGRTDTQYF. CDR3 coding DNA: TGTGCCATCAGTGCAGGCGGGGGGCGGACAGATACGCAGTATTTT.

This clonotype has ten or more counts. In DNA form, the CDR3 reads TGTGCCAGTAGTAACAAGGGACAGGTTATAACTGAAGCTTTCTTT. This translates into CASSNKGQVITEAFF. The chain links TRBV19 to TRBJ1-1, with 8 bases identical to TRBD1. Trimming at V came to 4 bases and at J to 5 bases, leaving 9 bases not matched to a gene. This CDR3 spans 15 amino acids. Germline loops: CDR1 LNHDA, CDR2 SQIVND (reference sequence).

This clonotype was seen once. The chain couples TRBV10-3 to TRBJ2-1; 8 bases align to TRBD1. V gave up 7 bases and J gave up 6 bases; unmatched junction bases: 5. CDR3 length equals 13 residues. The germline V gene encodes CDR1 ENHRY and CDR2 SYGVKD. The DNA for the CDR3 is TGTGCCATCATGGACAGGGTGGGCAATGAGCAGTTCTTC. It encodes CAIMDRVGNEQFF.

V gene TRBV2 combines with J gene TRBJ2-5, with D possibly matching TRBD1 (6 bases). The germline V gene has CDR1 SNHLY and CDR2 FYNNEI. This CDR3 has 13 residues. V was pared by 4 bases and J by 4 bases, with 10 bases between. CDR3 region: CASSGAGAETQYF. Written as DNA, the CDR3 is TGTGCCAGCAGTGGGGCAGGGGCAGAGACCCAGTACTTC.